The 7 T cell receptor beta chains in this list originate from one sample, sequenced in a study of beta chain features in type 1 diabetes. The whole isolated RNA underwent reverse transcription, so sequencing captured expressed TCRB transcripts. Generated by immunoSEQ multiplex PCR, the TCRdb table keeps only in-frame clones and is missing some. The table shows under 900,000 clones, with 15% to 20% occurring only once. The sequenced sample was naive CD4+ T cells from blood. The receptors originated from a woman under 30 in good health.

The rearrangement uses TRBV4-3 and TRBJ2-3; D gene ambiguous. Germline-derived CDR1 and CDR2 are LGHNA and YSLEER. The CDR3 spans 13 residues. The V end lost 1 base, the J end lost 5 bases, and 7 bases lay between the germline ends. CDR3 DNA: TGCGCCAGCAGCCAAGTCGTGGAAGATACGCAGTATTTT. This encodes CASSQVVEDTQYF.

This chain connects TRBV6-5 to TRBJ2-2, with a tentative D call TRBD2 (5 bases). Trimming removed 6 bases from V and 0 bases from J, with 11 bases in between. CDR3 size: 15 residues. Germline CDR1 is MNHEY and CDR2 is SVGAGI. The CDR3 protein is CASRGRGTNTGELFF. The CDR3 DNA follows: TGTGCCAGCAGGGGCCGGGGTACGAACACCGGGGAGCTGTTTTTT.

The chain has TRBV5-5 and TRBJ1-2; the match to TRBD1 covers 11 bases. V shed 5 bases and J 8 bases; nucleotides not matched to a gene: 8. Germline V gives CDR1 SGHKS, CDR2 YYEKEE (reference sequence). The CDR3 sequence is 14 residues long. CDR3 DNA: TGTGCCAGCAGAATTGGACAGGGGGCTTACGGCTACACCTTC. The encoded protein is CASRIGQGAYGYTF.

This clone occurred a few times. V gene TRBV7-2 combines with J gene TRBJ2-1, with 7 bases lining up with TRBD2. The CDR3 consists of 17 residues. After removal of 1 base from V and 3 bases from J, the junction contained 9 bases not matched to a gene. Germline lookup yields CDR1 SGHTA and CDR2 FQGNSA. The CDR3 DNA reads TGTGCCAGCAGCTTAGTTCGTCTCGCTAGCGGCTACAATGAGCAGTTCTTC. This encodes CASSLVRLASGYNEQFF.

This clone has a handful of counts. The rearrangement links TRBV18 to TRBJ2-7; D is perhaps TRBD1 (5 bases). CDR3 length equals 14 residues. V lost 3 bases, J lost 5 bases, and 14 bases lay in between. Germline lookup yields CDR1 KGHSH and CDR2 LQKENI. CDR3 in DNA: TGTGCCAGCTCACCGCAGGGTTGGGGTGACGAGCAGTACTTC. It translates to CASSPQGWGDEQYF.

This clone was observed a handful of times. This chain's CDR3 is CASSQDHGRDTQYF. The CDR3 DNA reads TGCGCCAGCAGCCAAGACCACGGAAGGGATACGCAGTATTTT. J is TRBJ2-3 and V is TRBV4-3, with unresolved D. The V end lost 0 bases, the J end lost 6 bases, and 10 bases lay between the germline ends. The CDR3 runs 14 residues. Germline CDR1 reads LGHNA; CDR2 reads YSLEER.

This chain joins TRBV11-1 and TRBJ1-4; possible D gene TRBD1, 6 bases. Germline-derived CDR1 and CDR2 are SGHAT and FQDESV (reference sequence). There are 14 residues in the CDR3. The V and J ends lost 7 bases and 8 bases respectively, with 17 bases between them. CDR3 amino acids: CASTNPGAGEKLFF. For the CDR3, the DNA is TGTGCCAGCACCAACCCGGGGGCTGGGGAAAAACTGTTTTTT.